One sample yielded the 9 T cell receptor beta chains listed below, sequenced in a study of control samples from healthy donors and cancer patients (dated by TCRdb to about 2020). Library method: the immunoSEQ multiplex PCR assay. Entries here come from immuneACCESS through TCRdb and include only in-frame sequences with V and J called. Some clones fail to appear in such tables; in the studies checked, an unresolved V gene covers under half of the shortfall, and the cause of the remainder is unknown. The sample profile shows roughly 130,000 clones; around 90% of them were found once. Clones ranked in the top ten supply approximately 9% of the sample. Sample: blood. The receptors come from a man aged 18-30 years in good health.

This clone was picked up a small number of times. This chain links TRBV5-1 with TRBJ1-6, with a weak D call TRBD1 (6 bases). CDR1 SGHRS and CDR2 YFSETQ come from the germline V gene. The CDR3 covers 14 residues. V lost 3 bases and J lost 7, with 11 bases in between. The CDR3, as DNA: TGCGCCAGCAGCTGGACAGAGCTAAATTCACCCCTCCACTTT. This sequence encodes CASSWTELNSPLHF.

The J gene is TRBJ2-7, the V gene TRBV3-1 (or the pseudogene TRBV3-2); D might be TRBD1 or TRBD2, each matching 6 bases. Germline loops: CDR1 LGHDT, CDR2 YNNKEL (reference sequence). The CDR3 is 14 residues long. The germline V and J ends were trimmed by 3 bases and 6 bases, with 15 bases remaining between them. The CDR3 here is CASSHRFEGGEQYF. CDR3 in DNA: TGTGCCAGCAGCCATCGGTTCGAGGGGGGCGAGCAGTACTTC.

The chain joins TRBV3-1 (or the pseudogene TRBV3-2) to TRBJ2-7, with 12 nucleotides matching TRBD2. Germline trimming cut 4 bases from V and 6 bases from J; bases unmatched to any gene: 4. The V gene's germline CDR1 is LGHDT and CDR2 YNNKEL (reference sequence). There are 14 residues in the CDR3. The CDR3 DNA sequence: TGTGCCAGCAGCCCTTGGACTAGCGGGGTCGAGCAGTACTTC. Translating it yields CASSPWTSGVEQYF.

V is TRBV18 and J is TRBJ1-4; a weak D match, TRBD1 (5 bases). The CDR3 covers 17 residues. V lost 3 bases, J lost 7 bases, and 21 bases lay in between. The germline V gene encodes CDR1 KGHSH and CDR2 LQKENI. CDR3 DNA: TGTGCCAGCTCACCGGGGCTGCCAACGGCGGGGACTGAAAAACTGTTTTTT. Protein sequence: CASSPGLPTAGTEKLFF.

The rearrangement joins TRBV20-1 to TRBJ1-5; D not certain. The V end was cut by 3 bases, the J end by 4 bases, with 4 bases between. This CDR3 spans 11 amino acids. Germline CDR1 DFQATT, CDR2 SNEGSKA (reference sequence). CDR3 protein: CSASGNQPQHF. For the CDR3, the DNA is TGCAGTGCTAGCGGGAATCAGCCCCAGCATTTT.

This chain connects TRBV7-9 to TRBJ1-6; TRBD1 matches 10 bases. The CDR3 runs 14 residues. The trim removed 5 bases at V and 10 bases at J, leaving 5 bases unmatched. Germline V lookup: CDR1 SEHNR, CDR2 FQNEAQ (reference sequence). The CDR3 DNA is TGTGCCAGCAGCGCCCGGGACAGGGGCTCACCCCTCCACTTT. Protein product: CASSARDRGSPLHF.

The chain uses TRBV7-8 and TRBJ1-5; the D is unclear. Between the trimmed V and J ends, which lost 3 bases and 0 bases, there was a span of 3 bases. CDR1 is SGHVS, CDR2 FQNEAQ, per germline. The CDR3 totals 13 residues. Here the CDR3 reads CASSFSSNQPQHF. The CDR3 coding sequence is TGTGCCAGCAGCTTTTCTAGCAATCAGCCCCAGCATTTT.

J is TRBJ2-3 and V is TRBV6-5, with a tentative D call TRBD1 (5 bases). In germline, CDR1 is MNHEY, CDR2 SVGAGI. The CDR3 is 15 residues long. V lost 7 bases and J lost 5, with 19 bases in between. CDR3 region: CASTRQSGQGDTQYF. As DNA, the CDR3 is TGTGCCAGCACCAGACAGAGTGGGCAGGGAGATACGCAGTATTTT.

The rearrangement joins TRBV5-1 to TRBJ1-3, with 8 bases fitting TRBD1. The CDR3 contains 18 residues. The V segment lost 2 bases and the J segment 0 bases; nucleotides outside the gene matches: 10. Germline loops: CDR1 SGHRS, CDR2 YFSETQ. Here the CDR3 reads CASSLPPDRAFSGNTIYF. The CDR3 region has the DNA TGCGCCAGCAGCTTACCTCCGGACAGGGCTTTCTCTGGAAACACCATATATTTT.